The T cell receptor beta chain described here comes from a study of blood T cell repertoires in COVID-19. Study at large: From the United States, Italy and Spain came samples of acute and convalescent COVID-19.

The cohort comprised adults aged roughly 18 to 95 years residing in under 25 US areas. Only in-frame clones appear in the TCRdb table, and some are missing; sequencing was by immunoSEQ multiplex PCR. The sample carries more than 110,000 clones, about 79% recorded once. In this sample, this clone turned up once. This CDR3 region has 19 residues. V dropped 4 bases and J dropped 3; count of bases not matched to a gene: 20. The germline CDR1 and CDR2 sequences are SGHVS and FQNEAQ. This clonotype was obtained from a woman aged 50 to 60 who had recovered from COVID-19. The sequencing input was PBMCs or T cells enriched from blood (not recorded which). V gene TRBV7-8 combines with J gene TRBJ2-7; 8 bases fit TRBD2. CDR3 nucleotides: TGTGCCAGCAGCTCGACCGGGTTGGTAAGCAGCGGGGGCGGCTACGAGCAGTACTTC. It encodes CASSSTGLVSSGGGYEQYF.